This TCR beta chain is drawn from a study of blood T cell repertoires in COVID-19. Participant ages covered roughly 18 to 89 years across 20 to 30 US areas. Recovery among Cohort 3 donors was established by two negative PCRs, clearance, or symptom resolution. In germline, CDR1 is MNHEY, CDR2 SVGAGI. CDR3 length equals 15 residues. Trimming shortened V by 2 bases and J by 4 bases, and 14 bases separated the two germline ends. Original data processing: Nucleated cell counts were estimated from reference gene primer amplification. Measured with immunoSEQ multiplex PCR; TCRdb has only the in-frame clones, and not every one. The V and J calls and clone size are taken from that table; D and trimming were inferred from the DNA. The sample carries approximately 330,000 clones, roughly 89% recorded once.

What was sequenced was PBMCs or T cells enriched from blood (not recorded which). The receptor comes from a woman between 25 and 40 years old who had recovered from COVID-19. The V call is TRBV6-5, the J call TRBJ1-2, with D tentatively TRBD1 (6 bases). The CDR3 coding sequence is TGTGCCAGCAGTTACCAGGGGACGTCAAGCTATGGCTACACCTTC. This encodes CASSYQGTSSYGYTF.